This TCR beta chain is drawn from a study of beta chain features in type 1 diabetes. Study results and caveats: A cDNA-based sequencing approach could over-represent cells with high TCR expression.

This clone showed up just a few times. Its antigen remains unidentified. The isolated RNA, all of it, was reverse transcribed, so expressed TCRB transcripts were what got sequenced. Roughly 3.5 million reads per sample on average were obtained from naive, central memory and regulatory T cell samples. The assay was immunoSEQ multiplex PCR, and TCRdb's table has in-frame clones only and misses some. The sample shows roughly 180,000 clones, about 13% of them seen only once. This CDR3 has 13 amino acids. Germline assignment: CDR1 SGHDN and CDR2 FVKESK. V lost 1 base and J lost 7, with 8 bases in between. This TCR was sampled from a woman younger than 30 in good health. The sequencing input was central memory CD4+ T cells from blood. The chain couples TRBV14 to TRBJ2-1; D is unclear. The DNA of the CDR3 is TGTGCCAGCAGCCAAGTAGCTGGGAATGAGCAGTTCTTC. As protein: CASSQVAGNEQFF.